This passage covers 21 T cell receptor beta chains from one sample sequenced in a study of cytomegalovirus exposure and HLA in healthy donors. Produced via immunoSEQ multiplex PCR; TCRdb's table is partial and in-frame only. The sample records 95,000 to 150,000 clones, 85% to 95% being singletons. The specimen was PBMCs. These receptors originate from a woman aged 18-29 years in good health and CMV-seronegative.

CDR3 residues: CASIDRVRINPEAFF. The CDR3 region has the DNA TGCGCCAGCATCGACAGGGTTCGGATTAACCCTGAAGCTTTCTTT. The chain uses TRBV10-2 and TRBJ1-1, with 7 positions matching TRBD1. V was clipped by 7 bases and J by 6 bases; unmatched bases: 14. The V gene's germline CDR1 is WSHSY and CDR2 SAAADI. The CDR3 has 15 amino acids.

The V call is TRBV2, the J call TRBJ2-1; D ambiguous. The CDR3 is 12 residues long. The germline V and J ends were trimmed by 2 bases and 5 bases, with 4 bases remaining between them. Germline-derived CDR1 and CDR2 are SNHLY and FYNNEI. CDR3 bases: TGTGCCAGCAGTGAACATGACAATGAGCAGTTCTTC. Translation: CASSEHDNEQFF. Supplemented by reference TRBV2 and TRBJ2-1, the full variable domain reads EPEVTQTPSHQVTQMGQEVILRCVPISNHLYFYWYRQILGQKVEFLVSFYNNEISEKSEIFDDQFSVERPDGSNFTLKIRSTKLEDSAMYFCASSEHDNEQFFGPGTRLTVL.

This clone was detected once. This chain links TRBV9 with TRBJ1-3, with TRBD1 matching over 8 bases. Per the germline V gene, CDR1 is SGDLS and CDR2 is YYNGEE. The CDR3 extends over 15 amino acids. V trimming: 4 bases; J trimming: 4 bases; junction bases outside the gene matches: 7. For the CDR3, the DNA is TGTGCCAGCAGCTTAGCAGGGGGCCACGGAAACACCATATATTTT. Translation: CASSLAGGHGNTIYF. Variable domain in full (rest from reference TRBV9 and TRBJ1-3): DSGVTQTPKHLITATGQRVTLRCSPRSGDLSVYWYQQSLDQGLQFLIQYYNGEERAKGNILERFSAQQFPDLHSELNLSSLELGDSALYFCASSLAGGHGNTIYFGEGSWLTVV.

The chain links TRBV10-3 to TRBJ1-5; the match to TRBD1 covers 7 bases. Germline trimming cut 2 bases from V and 2 bases from J; bases unmatched to any gene: 0. The length of the CDR3 is 14 residues. Germline V CDR1 and CDR2: ENHRY, SYGVKD. The CDR3 here is CAISEGQGNQPQHF. In DNA, the CDR3 is TGTGCCATCAGTGAGGGACAGGGCAATCAGCCCCAGCATTTT.

The chain is built from TRBV5-1 and TRBJ1-1; D ambiguous. CDR1 and CDR2 from the germline V gene are SGHRS and YFSETQ. With 4 bases removed from V and 3 bases from J, the gap between germline ends came to 13 bases. This CDR3 has 14 amino acids. In nucleotides, the CDR3 is TGCGCCAGCAGCAGTATGGGGAGAGACACTGAAGCTTTCTTT. Amino acids: CASSSMGRDTEAFF. Supplemented by reference TRBV5-1 and TRBJ1-1, the full variable domain reads KAGVTQTPRYLIKTRGQQVTLSCSPISGHRSVSWYQQTPGQGLQFLFEYFSETQRNKGNFPGRFSGRQFSNSRSEMNVSTLELGDSALYLCASSSMGRDTEAFFGQGTRLTVV.

The rearrangement links TRBV6-1 to TRBJ1-5; TRBD1 aligns across 7 bases. CDR1 and CDR2 from the germline V gene are MNHNS and SASEGT. V trimming: 3 bases; J trimming: 5 bases; junction bases outside the gene matches: 7. CDR3 length: 15 residues. The CDR3 DNA sequence: TGTGCCAGCAGTGATCGAGGGGGCGCAGATCAGCCCCAGCATTTT. Protein product: CASSDRGGADQPQHF.

This chain uses TRBV29-1 with TRBJ2-5; D not certain. The CDR3 is made up of 14 amino acids. The V gene's germline CDR1 is SQVTM and CDR2 ANQGSEA. The V end lost 3 bases, the J end lost 2 bases, and 13 bases lay between the germline ends. The CDR3 loop is CSVDKVSEQETQYF. The CDR3 DNA follows: TGCAGCGTTGATAAAGTATCCGAGCAAGAGACCCAGTACTTC. Drawing the rest from reference TRBV29-1 and TRBJ2-5, the complete variable domain is SAVISQKPSRDICQRGTSLTIQCQVDSQVTMMFWYRQQPGQSLTLIATANQGSEATYESGFVIDKFPISRPNLTFSTLTVSNMSPEDSSIYLCSVDKVSEQETQYFGPGTRLLVL.

CDR3 in amino acids: CARTSGRYNEQFF. The CDR3 DNA follows: TGTGCCAGGACTAGCGGGCGGTACAATGAGCAGTTCTTC. The V and J genes are TRBV27 and TRBJ2-1, with 10 positions matching TRBD2. Germline-derived CDR1 and CDR2 are MNHEY and SMNVEV (reference sequence). The CDR3 length is 13 residues. Unmatched junction bases numbered 3, after V lost 9 bases and J lost 4 bases.

The chain links TRBV6-4 to TRBJ2-2, with TRBD2 identical over 7 bases. Germline CDR1 MRHNA, CDR2 SNTAGT. J gave up 0 bases and V 6 bases, and 13 bases lay outside the gene matches. CDR3 length equals 18 residues. This CDR3 reads CASSMGGIISANTGELFF. CDR3 nucleotides: TGTGCCAGCAGCATGGGAGGGATCATCTCCGCGAACACCGGGGAGCTGTTTTTT.

The chain recombines TRBV27 with TRBJ2-5, with TRBD1 matching 7 bases. After removal of 3 bases from V and 4 bases from J, the junction contained 5 bases not matched to a gene. This CDR3 comprises 14 residues. Germline CDR1 and CDR2: MNHEY and SMNVEV (reference sequence). Here the CDR3 reads CASSLDRWGETQYF. CDR3 sequence (DNA): TGTGCCAGCAGTTTGGACAGGTGGGGAGAGACCCAGTACTTC.

The CDR3: CASNTLYREGTEAFF. CDR3 nucleotides: TGTGCCAGCAACACGCTCTACAGGGAGGGGACTGAAGCTTTCTTT. The chain recombines TRBV6-5 with TRBJ1-1, with a possible D match to TRBD1 (6 bases). This CDR3 is built from 15 residues. The germline V gene encodes CDR1 MNHEY and CDR2 SVGAGI. Trimming cost V 7 bases and J 5 bases, with 20 bases left between them.

The chain is built from TRBV30 and TRBJ1-2; no definite D call. Germline assignment: CDR1 GTSNPN and CDR2 SVGIG (reference sequence). The CDR3 contains 11 residues. Trimming removed 3 bases at V and 7 bases at J, with 9 bases between. The CDR3 loop reads CAWRIEVGYTF. DNA of the CDR3: TGTGCCTGGAGAATCGAGGTTGGCTACACCTTC.

This clone has just one count. V and J are TRBV6-1 and TRBJ1-5, with D perhaps matching TRBD1 (6 bases). The CDR3 consists of 15 residues. Looked up from germline, CDR1 is MNHNS and CDR2 is SASEGT. V lost 6 bases and J 5 bases, leaving 17 bases between the germline ends. CDR3 DNA: TGTGCCAGCAGCCCACCCCCGGGGACATATCAGCCCCAGCATTTT. It encodes CASSPPPGTYQPQHF.

The chain is built from TRBV29-1 and TRBJ2-6, with D possibly TRBD1 on 5 matching bases. The germline gives CDR1 SQVTM, CDR2 ANQGSEA. The length of the CDR3 is 12 residues. V was trimmed by 6 bases and J by 2 bases, leaving 5 bases between them. The CDR3 sequence is CSVDTGANVLTF. The CDR3, as DNA: TGCAGCGTGGACACTGGGGCCAACGTCCTGACTTTC.

The V gene is TRBV19, the J gene TRBJ2-7; D is possibly TRBD1 (5 bases). The length of the CDR3 is 14 residues. Germline V gives CDR1 LNHDA, CDR2 SQIVND (reference sequence). The V end lost 6 bases, the J end lost 6 bases, and 18 bases lay between the germline ends. CDR3 residues: CASSTTGSPLEQYF. The CDR3, as DNA: TGTGCCAGTAGCACAACAGGTTCCCCTCTCGAGCAGTACTTC. Full variable domain (remainder filled in from reference TRBV19 and TRBJ2-7): DGGITQSPKYLFRKEGQNVTLSCEQNLNHDAMYWYRQDPGQGLRLIYYSQIVNDFQKGDIAEGYSVSREKKESFPLTVTSAQKNPTAFYLCASSTTGSPLEQYFGPGTRLTVT.

The rearrangement uses TRBV10-3 and TRBJ1-1; tentatively, D is TRBD1 (6 bases). The CDR3 has 14 amino acids. Germline CDR1 ENHRY, CDR2 SYGVKD. With 6 bases removed from V and 3 bases from J, the gap between germline ends came to 14 bases. DNA of the CDR3: TGTGCCATCAGCCTAACAGGGTCCGACACTGAAGCTTTCTTT. It encodes CAISLTGSDTEAFF.

The genes are TRBV11-3 and TRBJ2-2; maybe TRBD2 (5 bases). CDR3 size: 14 residues. V lost 2 bases and J 6 bases, leaving 10 bases between the germline ends. Germline V gene lookup returns CDR1 SGHNT and CDR2 YENEEA. CDR3 loop: CASSLYPGAGELFF. The CDR3 DNA reads TGTGCCAGCAGCTTATATCCCGGGGCCGGGGAGCTGTTTTTT.

The gene calls are TRBV19 and TRBJ1-5; 7 nucleotides line up with TRBD1. The CDR3 is 15 amino acids. CDR1 and CDR2 (germline): LNHDA, SQIVND (reference sequence). Losses at the gene ends were 5 bases for V and 5 bases for J; bases not matched to a gene: 9. CDR3 in amino acids: CASSERQGMDQPQHF. As DNA, the CDR3 is TGTGCCAGTAGTGAAAGACAGGGCATGGATCAGCCCCAGCATTTT.

The V gene is TRBV28, the J gene TRBJ2-5, with D maybe TRBD1 (5 bases). CDR1 is MDHEN and CDR2 is SYDVKM in the germline V gene. The CDR3 runs 14 residues. Trimming pared 3 bases from V and 1 base from J, leaving 9 bases between. The CDR3 spells CASSFGAFQETQYF. The CDR3 DNA is TGTGCCAGCAGTTTTGGGGCGTTCCAAGAGACCCAGTACTTC.

This clone was seen once. CDR3: CASSSTGDHNQPQHF. In nucleotides, the CDR3 is TGTGCCAGCAGCTCAACAGGGGATCACAATCAGCCCCAGCATTTT. The chain carries TRBV5-6 and TRBJ1-5; 7 bases fit TRBD1. Germline values: CDR1 SGHDT, CDR2 YYEEEE. J lost 3 bases, V lost 3 bases, and 6 bases had no gene match. The CDR3 is 15 amino acids.

The chain carries TRBV7-3 and TRBJ2-7; D gene ambiguous. The germline V and J ends were trimmed by 2 bases and 1 base, with 12 bases remaining between them. The CDR3 runs 15 residues. In germline, CDR1 is SGHTA, CDR2 FQGTGA. In DNA, the CDR3 is TGTGCCAGCAGCTTATCGGCAGGAATTTCCTACGAGCAGTACTTC. It translates to CASSLSAGISYEQYF.